One sample yielded the 10 T cell receptor beta chains listed below, sequenced in a study of identical twins. TCRdb re-called the 5' RACE reads through MiXCR, storing one row per CDR3 protein. The sample holds roughly 1,500,000 distinct CDR3 sequences, around 33% seen once. Sequenced input: cord blood. The receptors were sampled from a newborn girl in good health.

The V gene is TRBV20-1, the J gene TRBJ2-5; 10 bases match TRBD1. With 5 bases clipped from V and 1 base from J, the junction kept 7 bases outside the gene matches. The CDR3 is made up of 15 amino acids. The germline CDR1 and CDR2 sequences are DFQATT and SNEGSKA (reference sequence). The CDR3: CSAGGQGYSQETQYF. CDR3 DNA sequence: TGCAGTGCTGGGGGACAGGGGTACTCCCAAGAGACCCAGTACTTC.

A word on this clonotype: This may stem from a read error, because a much larger clone lies one nucleotide away. V gene TRBV12-3 or TRBV12-4 combines with J gene TRBJ2-3; 12 positions agree with TRBD2. CDR3 size: 15 residues. The V and J ends lost 4 bases and 4 bases, in that order; junction bases with no gene match: 3. The CDR3 nucleotides read TGTGCCAGCAGTTGGACTAGCGGGATAGCAGATACGCAGTATTTT. It codes for CASSWTSGIADTQYF.

The V gene is TRBV19, the J gene TRBJ1-2; D may be TRBD1 (6 bases). V gave up 4 bases and J gave up 0 bases, with 15 bases separating them. The germline V gene encodes CDR1 LNHDA and CDR2 SQIVND (reference sequence). The CDR3 extends over 16 amino acids. Written as DNA, the CDR3 is TGTGCCAGTAGTACTGAACGGGGGGCGACTAACTATGGCTACACCTTC. Translated: CASSTERGATNYGYTF.

This sequence joins TRBV25-1 and TRBJ2-1, with TRBD1 as a possible D gene (5 bases). TRBJ2-7 explains the end of the DNA better; the J call may be wrong. CDR1 MGHDK and CDR2 SYGVNS come from the germline V gene. The CDR3 contains 14 residues. The CDR3 protein is CASSGTWKGNEQYF. DNA of the CDR3: TGTGCCAGCAGTGGGACATGGAAGGGGAATGAGCAGTACTTC.

V is TRBV25-1 and J is TRBJ2-7; 7 bases are shared with TRBD1. This CDR3 spans 15 amino acids. With 1 base clipped from V and 0 bases from J, the junction kept 3 bases outside the gene matches. In germline, CDR1 is MGHDK, CDR2 SYGVNS. The CDR3 DNA reads TGTGCCAGCAGTGAATGGGGACAGAGCTCCTACGAGCAGTACTTC. This encodes CASSEWGQSSYEQYF.

This clonotype was counted only a few times. The genes are TRBV4-1 and TRBJ2-1; maybe TRBD1 (6 bases). This CDR3 comprises 15 residues. CDR1 and CDR2 (germline): MGHRA, YSYEKL. Trimming pared 4 bases from V and 6 bases from J, leaving 16 bases between. CDR3 in DNA: TGCGCCAGCAGCCGACAGGAGACAACGGGCAATGAGCAGTTCTTC. Translation gives CASSRQETTGNEQFF.

This chain joins TRBV5-1 and TRBJ2-1, with 9 bases that match TRBD2. With V trimmed by 0 bases and J by 9 bases, 7 bases remained unmatched. CDR3 length equals 15 residues. CDR1 is SGHRS and CDR2 is YFSETQ in the germline V gene. The CDR3 DNA reads as TGCGCCAGCAGCTTGGTTGGCGGGGGGGCCACTGAGCAGTTCTTC. It translates to CASSLVGGGATEQFF.

The chain links TRBV6-5 to TRBJ1-6; possibly TRBD1 for D (6 bases). V was trimmed by 2 bases and J by 3 bases, leaving 14 bases between them. This CDR3 is 17 amino acids long. The germline V gene has CDR1 MNHEY and CDR2 SVGAGI. The CDR3 sequence is CASSYGQGPYYNSPLHF. CDR3 nucleotides: TGTGCCAGCAGTTACGGGCAGGGGCCGTACTATAATTCACCCCTCCACTTT.

The rearrangement links TRBV6-5 to TRBJ2-7, with D hard to call. The CDR3 runs to 16 residues. Trimming removed 7 bases from V and 7 bases from J, with 26 bases in between. Germline lookup yields CDR1 MNHEY and CDR2 SVGAGI. Here the CDR3 reads CASTSVLVVGNNEQYF. The DNA for the CDR3 is TGTGCCAGCACCTCAGTCCTAGTTGTGGGTAACAATGAGCAGTACTTC.

CDR3 coding DNA: TGTGCCAGCAGCCACAACAGGGGGAATCAGCCCCAGCATTTT. Its protein product is CASSHNRGNQPQHF. The chain uses TRBV7-8 and TRBJ1-5; 8 bases fit TRBD1. V lost 5 bases, J lost 4 bases, and 4 bases stayed unmatched. The CDR3 runs 14 residues. CDR1 is SGHVS, CDR2 FQNEAQ, per germline.